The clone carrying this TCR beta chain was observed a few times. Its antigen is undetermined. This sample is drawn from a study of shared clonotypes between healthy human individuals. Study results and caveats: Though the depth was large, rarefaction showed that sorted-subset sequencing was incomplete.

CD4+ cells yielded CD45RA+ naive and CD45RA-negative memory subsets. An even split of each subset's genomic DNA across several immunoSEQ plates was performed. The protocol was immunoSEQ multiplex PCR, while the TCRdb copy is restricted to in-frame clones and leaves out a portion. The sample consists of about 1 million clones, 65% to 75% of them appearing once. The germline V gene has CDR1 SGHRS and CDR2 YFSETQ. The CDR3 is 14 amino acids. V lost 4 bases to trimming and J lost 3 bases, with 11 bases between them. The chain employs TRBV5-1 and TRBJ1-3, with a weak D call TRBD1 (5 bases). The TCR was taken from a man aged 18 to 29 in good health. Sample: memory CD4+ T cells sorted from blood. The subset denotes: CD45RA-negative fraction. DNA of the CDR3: TGCGCCAGCAGCGCCGGGACCGATGGAAACACCATATATTTT. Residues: CASSAGTDGNTIYF.